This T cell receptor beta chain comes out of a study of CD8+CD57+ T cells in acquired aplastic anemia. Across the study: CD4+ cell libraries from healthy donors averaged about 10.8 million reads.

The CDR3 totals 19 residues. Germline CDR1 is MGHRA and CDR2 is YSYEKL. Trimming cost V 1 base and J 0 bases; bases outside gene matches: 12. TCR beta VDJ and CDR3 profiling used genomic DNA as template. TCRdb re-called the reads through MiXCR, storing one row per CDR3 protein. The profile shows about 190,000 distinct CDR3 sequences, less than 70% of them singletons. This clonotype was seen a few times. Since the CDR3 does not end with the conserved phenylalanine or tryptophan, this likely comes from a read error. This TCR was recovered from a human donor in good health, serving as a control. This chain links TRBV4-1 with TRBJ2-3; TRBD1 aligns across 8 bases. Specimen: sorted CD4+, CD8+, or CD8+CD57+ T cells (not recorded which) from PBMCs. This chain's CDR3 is CASSQAQLGTGPSTDTQYL. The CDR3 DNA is TGCGCCAGCAGCCAAGCCCAGTTAGGGACAGGCCCTAGCACAGATACGCAGTATCTT.